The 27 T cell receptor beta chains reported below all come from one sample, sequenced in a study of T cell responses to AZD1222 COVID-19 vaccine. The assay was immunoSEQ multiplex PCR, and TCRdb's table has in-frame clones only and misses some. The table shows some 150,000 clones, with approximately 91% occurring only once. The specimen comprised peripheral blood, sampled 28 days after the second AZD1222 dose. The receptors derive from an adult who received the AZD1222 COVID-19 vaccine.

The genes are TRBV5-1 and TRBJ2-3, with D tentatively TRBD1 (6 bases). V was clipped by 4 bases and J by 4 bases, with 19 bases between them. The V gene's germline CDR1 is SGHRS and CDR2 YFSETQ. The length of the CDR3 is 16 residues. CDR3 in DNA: TGCGCCAGCAGCCTGGAAGGGTGGGGGCGCCCAGATACGCAGTATTTT. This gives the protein CASSLEGWGRPDTQYF.

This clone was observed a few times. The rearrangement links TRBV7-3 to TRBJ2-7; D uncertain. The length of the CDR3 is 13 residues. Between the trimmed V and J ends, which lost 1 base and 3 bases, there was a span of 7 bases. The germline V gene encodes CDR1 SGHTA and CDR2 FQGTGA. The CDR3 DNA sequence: TGTGCCAGCAGCTTAATAAAGGGCTACGAGCAGTACTTC. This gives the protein CASSLIKGYEQYF.

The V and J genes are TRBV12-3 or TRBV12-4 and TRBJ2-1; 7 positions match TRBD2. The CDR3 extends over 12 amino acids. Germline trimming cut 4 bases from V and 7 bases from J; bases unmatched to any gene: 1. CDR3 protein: CASSYGGNEQFF. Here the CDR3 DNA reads TGTGCCAGCAGTTACGGGGGGAATGAGCAGTTCTTC.

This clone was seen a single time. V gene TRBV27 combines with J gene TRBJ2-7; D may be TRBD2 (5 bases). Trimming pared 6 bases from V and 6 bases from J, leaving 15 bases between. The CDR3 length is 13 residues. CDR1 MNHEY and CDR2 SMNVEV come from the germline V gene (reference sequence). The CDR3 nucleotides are TGTGCCAGCAGGGGGAACACCGGAGGCGAGCAGTACTTC. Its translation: CASRGNTGGEQYF.

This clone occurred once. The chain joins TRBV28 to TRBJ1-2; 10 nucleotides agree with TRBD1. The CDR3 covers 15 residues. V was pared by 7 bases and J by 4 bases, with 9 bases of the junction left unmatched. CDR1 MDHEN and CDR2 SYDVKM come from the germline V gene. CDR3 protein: CASTMTGGAGYGYTF. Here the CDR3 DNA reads TGTGCCAGCACCATGACAGGGGGCGCCGGCTATGGCTACACCTTC.

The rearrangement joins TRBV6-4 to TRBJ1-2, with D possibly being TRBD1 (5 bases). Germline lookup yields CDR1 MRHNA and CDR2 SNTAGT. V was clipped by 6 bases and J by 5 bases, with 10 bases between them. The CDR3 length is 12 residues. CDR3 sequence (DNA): TGTGCCAGCAGGGGGGAAAGATATGGCTACACCTTC. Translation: CASRGERYGYTF.

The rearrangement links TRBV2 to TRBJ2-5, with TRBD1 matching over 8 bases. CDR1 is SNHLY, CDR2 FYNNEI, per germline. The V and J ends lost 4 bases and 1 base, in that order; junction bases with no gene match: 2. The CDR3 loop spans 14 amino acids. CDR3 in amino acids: CASSAQGGQETQYF. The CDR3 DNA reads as TGTGCCAGCAGTGCACAGGGGGGCCAAGAGACCCAGTACTTC.

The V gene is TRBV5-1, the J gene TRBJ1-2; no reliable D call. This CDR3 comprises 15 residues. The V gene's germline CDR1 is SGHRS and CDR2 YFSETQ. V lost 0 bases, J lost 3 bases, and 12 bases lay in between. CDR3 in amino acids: CASSLGGSVHYGYTF. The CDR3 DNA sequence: TGCGCCAGCAGCTTGGGAGGTAGCGTACACTATGGCTACACCTTC.

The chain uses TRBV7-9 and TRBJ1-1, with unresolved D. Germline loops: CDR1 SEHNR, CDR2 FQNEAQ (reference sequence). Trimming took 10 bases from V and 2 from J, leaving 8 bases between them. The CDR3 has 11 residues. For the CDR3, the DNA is TGTGCCACTGAACAAAACACTGAAGCTTTCTTT. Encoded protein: CATEQNTEAFF.

In DNA, the CDR3 is TGTGCCACCAGTGATTACCAAGCGGGAAAAGATACGCAGTATTTT. Encoded protein: CATSDYQAGKDTQYF. The V call is TRBV24-1, the J call TRBJ2-3, with 7 bases identical to TRBD2. Germline V gene lookup returns CDR1 KGHDR and CDR2 SFDVKD. The CDR3 is 15 amino acids. V shed 2 bases, J shed 5 bases, and the junction held 6 bases outside the gene matches.

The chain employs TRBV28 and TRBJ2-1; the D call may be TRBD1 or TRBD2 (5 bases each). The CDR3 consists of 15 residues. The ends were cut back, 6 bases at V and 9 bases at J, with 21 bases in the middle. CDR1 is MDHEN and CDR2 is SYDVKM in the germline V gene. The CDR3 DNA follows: TGTGCCAGCAGCCTTGATTTGGTGGGGGTCGGTGAGCAGTTCTTC. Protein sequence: CASSLDLVGVGEQFF.

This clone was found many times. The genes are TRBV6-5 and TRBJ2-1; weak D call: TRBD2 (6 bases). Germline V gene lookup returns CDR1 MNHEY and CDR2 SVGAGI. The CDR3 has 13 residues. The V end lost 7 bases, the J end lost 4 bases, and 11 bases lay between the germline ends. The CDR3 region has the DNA TGTGCCAGCACACCTAGCGCATACAATGAGCAGTTCTTC. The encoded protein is CASTPSAYNEQFF.

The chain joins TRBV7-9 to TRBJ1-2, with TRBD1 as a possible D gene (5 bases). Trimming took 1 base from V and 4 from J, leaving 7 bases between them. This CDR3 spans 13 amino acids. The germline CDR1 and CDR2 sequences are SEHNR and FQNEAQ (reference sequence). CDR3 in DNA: TGTGCCAGCAGCTTAGGCGACAGCTATGGCTACACCTTC. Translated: CASSLGDSYGYTF.

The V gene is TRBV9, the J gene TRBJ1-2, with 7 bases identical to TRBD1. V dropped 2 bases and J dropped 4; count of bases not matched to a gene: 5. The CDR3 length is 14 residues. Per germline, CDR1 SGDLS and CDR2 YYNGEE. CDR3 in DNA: TGTGCCAGCAGCGTTGGGGAGGGGGCCTATGGCTACACCTTC. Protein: CASSVGEGAYGYTF.

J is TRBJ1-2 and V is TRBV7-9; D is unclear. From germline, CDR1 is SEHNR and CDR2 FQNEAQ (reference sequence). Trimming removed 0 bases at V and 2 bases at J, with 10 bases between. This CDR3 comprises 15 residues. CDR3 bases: TGTGCCAGCAGCTTAGCGGAGGCGCGAAACTATGGCTACACCTTC. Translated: CASSLAEARNYGYTF.

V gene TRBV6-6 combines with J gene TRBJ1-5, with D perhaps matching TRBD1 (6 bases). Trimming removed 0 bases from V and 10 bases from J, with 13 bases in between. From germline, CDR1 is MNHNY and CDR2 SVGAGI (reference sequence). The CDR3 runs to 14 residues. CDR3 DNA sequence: TGTGCCAGCAGTTACTCTCCAGGGACAACCCCCCAGCATTTT. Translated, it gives CASSYSPGTTPQHF.

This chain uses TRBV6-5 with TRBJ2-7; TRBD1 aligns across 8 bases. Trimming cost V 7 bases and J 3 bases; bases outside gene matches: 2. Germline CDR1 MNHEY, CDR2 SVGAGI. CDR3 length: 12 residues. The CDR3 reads CASNGQGYEQYF. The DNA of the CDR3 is TGTGCCAGCAATGGACAGGGCTACGAGCAGTACTTC.

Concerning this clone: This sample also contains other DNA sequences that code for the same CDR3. CDR3 in DNA: TGCGCCAGCAGCCAAAGGACAGGAAGCTACGAGCAGTACTTC. Encoded protein: CASSQRTGSYEQYF. This chain joins TRBV4-1 and TRBJ2-7, with 7 bases lining up with TRBD1. This CDR3 is 14 amino acids long. The junction had 4 bases not matched to a gene; V was cut back by 2 bases and J by 3 bases. The germline V gene has CDR1 MGHRA and CDR2 YSYEKL.

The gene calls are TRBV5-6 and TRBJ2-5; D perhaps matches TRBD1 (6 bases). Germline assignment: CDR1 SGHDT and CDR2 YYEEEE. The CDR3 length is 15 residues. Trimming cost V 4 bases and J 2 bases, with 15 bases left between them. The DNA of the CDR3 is TGTGCCAGCAGCCCGATCCAGGGGATACAAGAGACCCAGTACTTC. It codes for CASSPIQGIQETQYF.

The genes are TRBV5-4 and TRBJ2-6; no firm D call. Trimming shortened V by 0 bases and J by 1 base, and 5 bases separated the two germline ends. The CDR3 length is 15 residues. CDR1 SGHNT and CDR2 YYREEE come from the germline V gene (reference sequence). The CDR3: CASSLVGSGANVLTF. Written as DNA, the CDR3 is TGTGCCAGCAGCTTGGTCGGGTCTGGGGCCAACGTCCTGACTTTC.

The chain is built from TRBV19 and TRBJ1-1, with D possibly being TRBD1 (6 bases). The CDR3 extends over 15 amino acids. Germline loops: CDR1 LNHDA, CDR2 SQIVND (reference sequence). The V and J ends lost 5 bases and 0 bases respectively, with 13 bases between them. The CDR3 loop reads CASSLVGDMNTEAFF. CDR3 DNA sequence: TGTGCCAGTAGTCTAGTCGGGGACATGAACACTGAAGCTTTCTTT.

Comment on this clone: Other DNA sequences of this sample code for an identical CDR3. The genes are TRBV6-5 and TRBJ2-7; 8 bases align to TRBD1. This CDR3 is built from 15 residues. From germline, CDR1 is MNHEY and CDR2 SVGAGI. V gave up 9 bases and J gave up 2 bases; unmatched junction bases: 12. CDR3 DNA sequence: TGTGCCAGTCGACCCCGGACAGGGACGGCCTACGAGCAGTACTTC. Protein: CASRPRTGTAYEQYF.

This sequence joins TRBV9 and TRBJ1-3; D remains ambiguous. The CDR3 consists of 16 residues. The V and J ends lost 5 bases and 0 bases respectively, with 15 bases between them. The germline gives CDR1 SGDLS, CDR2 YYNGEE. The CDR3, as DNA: TGTGCCAGCAGTCCATATCAGGCCTACTCTGGAAACACCATATATTTT. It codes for CASSPYQAYSGNTIYF.

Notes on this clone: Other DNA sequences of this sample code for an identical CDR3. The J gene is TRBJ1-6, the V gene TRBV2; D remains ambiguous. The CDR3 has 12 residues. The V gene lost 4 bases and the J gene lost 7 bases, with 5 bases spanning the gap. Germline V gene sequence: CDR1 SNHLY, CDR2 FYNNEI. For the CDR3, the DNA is TGTGCCAGCAGTGTCCCAAATTCACCCCTCCACTTT. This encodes CASSVPNSPLHF.

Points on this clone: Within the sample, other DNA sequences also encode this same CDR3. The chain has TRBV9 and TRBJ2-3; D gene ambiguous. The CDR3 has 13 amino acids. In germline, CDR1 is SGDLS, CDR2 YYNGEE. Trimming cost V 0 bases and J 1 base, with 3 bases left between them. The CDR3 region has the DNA TGTGCCAGCAGCGTAGGGGGCACAGATACGCAGTATTTT. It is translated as CASSVGGTDTQYF.

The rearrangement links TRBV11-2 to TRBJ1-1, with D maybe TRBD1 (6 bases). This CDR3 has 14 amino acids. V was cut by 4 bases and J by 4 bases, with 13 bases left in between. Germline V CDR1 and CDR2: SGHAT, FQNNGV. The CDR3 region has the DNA TGTGCCAGCAGCTCACAGGGTGTTCGCACTGAAGCTTTCTTT. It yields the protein CASSSQGVRTEAFF.

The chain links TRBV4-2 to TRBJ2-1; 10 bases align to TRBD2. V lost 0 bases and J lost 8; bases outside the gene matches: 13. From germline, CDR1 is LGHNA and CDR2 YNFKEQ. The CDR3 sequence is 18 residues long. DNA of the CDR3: TGTGCCAGCAGCCAAGAACGGGCCCTGCTAGCGGGAGTCTATGAGCAGTTCTTC. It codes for CASSQERALLAGVYEQFF.